This T cell receptor beta chain appears in the sequencing data of a study of OX40 agonist ivuxolimab in advanced cancers. The wider study: Dose-escalation patients had hepatocellular carcinoma, melanoma, renal cell or head and neck cancer.

Blood samples were obtained at baseline, cycle 4 day 1, and cycle 7 day 1. Here immunoSEQ multiplex PCR was the method, and the copy in TCRdb shows in-frame clones only, minus some. In the table there are under 85,000 clones, around 86% of which are singletons. Germline CDR1 reads SNHLY; CDR2 reads FYNNEI. The V end was cut by 6 bases, the J end by 0 bases, with 8 bases between. There are 14 residues in the CDR3. The chain uses TRBV2 and TRBJ2-2; D is ambiguous. The source was CD4+ or CD8+ T cells sorted from blood, collected in a trial of the OX40 agonist ivuxolimab. The receptor was isolated from an adult with an advanced solid tumor such as melanoma, head and neck, liver or kidney cancer. The CDR3 DNA is TGTGCCAGCAGAGGGAATGCGAACACCGGGGAGCTGTTTTTT. It codes for CASRGNANTGELFF.